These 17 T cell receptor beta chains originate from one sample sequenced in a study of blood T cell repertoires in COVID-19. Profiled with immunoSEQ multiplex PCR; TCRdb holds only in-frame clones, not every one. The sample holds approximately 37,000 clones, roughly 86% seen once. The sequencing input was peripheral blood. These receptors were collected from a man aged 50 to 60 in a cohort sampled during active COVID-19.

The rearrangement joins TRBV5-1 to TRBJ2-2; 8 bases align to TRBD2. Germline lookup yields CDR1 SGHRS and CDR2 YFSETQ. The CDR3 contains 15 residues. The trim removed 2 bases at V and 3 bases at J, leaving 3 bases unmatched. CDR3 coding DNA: TGCGCCAGCAGCTTCTTAGCGGGGCACACCGGGGAGCTGTTTTTT. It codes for CASSFLAGHTGELFF.

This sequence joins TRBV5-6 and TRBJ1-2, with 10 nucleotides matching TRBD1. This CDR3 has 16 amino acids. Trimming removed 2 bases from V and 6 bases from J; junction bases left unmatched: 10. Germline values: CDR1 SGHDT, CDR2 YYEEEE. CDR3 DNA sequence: TGTGCCAGCAGCTTTCTTAGAAGACAGGGGGCGAATGGCTACACCTTC. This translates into CASSFLRRQGANGYTF.

The CDR3 DNA is TGTGCCATCAGTGTACAGGGAAGTCCTGAAGCTTTCTTT. It specifies CAISVQGSPEAFF. This chain uses TRBV10-3 with TRBJ1-1; a weak D match, TRBD1 (6 bases). Trimming removed 4 bases at V and 6 bases at J, with 12 bases between. The CDR3 is 13 residues long. The V gene's germline CDR1 is ENHRY and CDR2 SYGVKD.

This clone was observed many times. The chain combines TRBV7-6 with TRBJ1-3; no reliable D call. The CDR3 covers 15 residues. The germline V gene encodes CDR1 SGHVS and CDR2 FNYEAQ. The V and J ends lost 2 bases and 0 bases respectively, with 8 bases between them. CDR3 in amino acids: CASSLSPLSGNTIYF. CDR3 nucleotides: TGTGCCAGCAGCTTATCCCCCCTCTCTGGAAACACCATATATTTT.

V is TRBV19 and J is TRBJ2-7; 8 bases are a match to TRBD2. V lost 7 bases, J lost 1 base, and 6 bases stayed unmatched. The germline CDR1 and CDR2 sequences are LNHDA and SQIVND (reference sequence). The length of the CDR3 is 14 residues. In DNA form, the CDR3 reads TGTGCCAGTACTCCCGGGAGGGGGTCCTACGAGCAGTACTTC. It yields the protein CASTPGRGSYEQYF. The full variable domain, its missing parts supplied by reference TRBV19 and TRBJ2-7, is DGGITQSPKYLFRKEGQNVTLSCEQNLNHDAMYWYRQDPGQGLRLIYYSQIVNDFQKGDIAEGYSVSREKKESFPLTVTSAQKNPTAFYLCASTPGRGSYEQYFGPGTRLTVT.

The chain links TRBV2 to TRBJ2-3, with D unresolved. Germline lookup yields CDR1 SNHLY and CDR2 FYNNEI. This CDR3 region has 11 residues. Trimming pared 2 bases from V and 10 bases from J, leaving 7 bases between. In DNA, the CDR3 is TGTGCCAGCAGTGAAATCAGGCCGCAGTATTTT. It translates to CASSEIRPQYF.

The CDR3 spells CASSHSGPRGKLYEQYV. CDR3 nucleotide sequence: TGCGCCAGCAGTCACTCGGGCCCCAGGGGAAAACTCTACGAGCAGTACGTC. The V and J genes are TRBV23-1 and TRBJ2-7; the D gene is possibly TRBD1 (6 bases). TRBV23-1 is placed among ORFs of uncertain function. Between the trimmed V and J ends, which lost 3 bases and 3 bases, there was a span of 21 bases. CDR3 length: 17 amino acids.

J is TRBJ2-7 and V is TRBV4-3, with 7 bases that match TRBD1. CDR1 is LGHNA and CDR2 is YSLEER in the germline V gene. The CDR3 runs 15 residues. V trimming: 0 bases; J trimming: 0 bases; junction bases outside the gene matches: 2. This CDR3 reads CASSQDPGGSYEQYF. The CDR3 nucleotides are TGCGCCAGCAGCCAAGACCCAGGGGGCTCCTACGAGCAGTACTTC.

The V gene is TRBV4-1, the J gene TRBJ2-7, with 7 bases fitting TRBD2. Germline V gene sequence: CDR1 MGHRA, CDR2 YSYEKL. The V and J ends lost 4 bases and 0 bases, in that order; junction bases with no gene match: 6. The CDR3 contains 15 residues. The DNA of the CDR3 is TGCGCCAGCAGCCGAGTAGCGGGCAGCTCCTACGAGCAGTACGTC. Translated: CASSRVAGSSYEQYV.

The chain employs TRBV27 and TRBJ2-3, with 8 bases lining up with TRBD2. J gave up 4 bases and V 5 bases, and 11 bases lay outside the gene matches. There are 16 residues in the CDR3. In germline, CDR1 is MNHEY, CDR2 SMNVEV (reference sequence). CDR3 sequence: CASSPRAGAPADTQYF. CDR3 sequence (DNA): TGTGCCAGCAGTCCAAGAGCGGGAGCACCAGCAGATACGCAGTATTTT.

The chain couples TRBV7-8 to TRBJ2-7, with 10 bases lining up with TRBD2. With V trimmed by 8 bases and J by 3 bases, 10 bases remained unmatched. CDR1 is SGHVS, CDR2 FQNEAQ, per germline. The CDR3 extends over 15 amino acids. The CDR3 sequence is CASGSGLAPIYEQYV. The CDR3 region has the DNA TGTGCCAGCGGGTCGGGACTAGCGCCTATCTACGAGCAGTACGTC.

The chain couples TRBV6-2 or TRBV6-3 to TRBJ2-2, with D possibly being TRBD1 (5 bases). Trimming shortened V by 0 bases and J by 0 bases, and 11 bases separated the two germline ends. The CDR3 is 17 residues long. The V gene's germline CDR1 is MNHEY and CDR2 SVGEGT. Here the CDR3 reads CASSYSGQLANTGELFF. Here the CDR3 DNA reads TGTGCCAGCAGTTACTCGGGGCAGCTCGCGAACACCGGGGAGCTGTTTTTT.

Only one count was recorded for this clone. Here the CDR3 reads CASSRWRNNEQFF. DNA for the CDR3: TGTGCCAGCTCACGGTGGCGGAACAATGAGCAGTTCTTC. The chain has TRBV18 and TRBJ2-1; D is ambiguous. V lost 4 bases to trimming and J lost 5 bases, with 9 bases between them. The CDR3 runs to 13 residues. Germline lookup yields CDR1 KGHSH and CDR2 LQKENI.

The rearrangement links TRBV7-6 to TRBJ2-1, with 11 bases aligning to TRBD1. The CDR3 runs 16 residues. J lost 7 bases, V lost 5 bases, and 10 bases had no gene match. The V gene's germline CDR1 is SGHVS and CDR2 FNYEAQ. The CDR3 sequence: CASSRVSGQGANEQFF. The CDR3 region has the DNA TGTGCCAGCAGCCGGGTATCAGGACAGGGGGCGAATGAGCAGTTCTTC. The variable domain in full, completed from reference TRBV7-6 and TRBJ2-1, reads GAGVSQSPRYKVTKRGQDVALRCDPISGHVSLYWYRQALGQGPEFLTYFNYEAQQDKSGLPNDRFSAERPEGSISTLTIQRTEQRDSAMYRCASSRVSGQGANEQFFGPGTRLTVL.

The CDR3 DNA reads TGTGCCAGCAGTCACCGATCCGGGACAGGGCTGAATCAGCCCCAGCATTTT. It codes for CASSHRSGTGLNQPQHF. The gene calls are TRBV6-6 and TRBJ1-5; 9 bases line up with TRBD1. This CDR3 region has 17 residues. CDR1 is MNHNY, CDR2 SVGAGI, per germline (reference sequence). The J segment lost 4 bases and the V segment lost 5 bases, leaving 12 bases of the junction unmatched.

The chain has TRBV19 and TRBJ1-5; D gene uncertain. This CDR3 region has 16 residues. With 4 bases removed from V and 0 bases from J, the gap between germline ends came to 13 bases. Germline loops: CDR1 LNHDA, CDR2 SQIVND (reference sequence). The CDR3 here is CASSTRTVYSNQPQHF. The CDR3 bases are TGTGCCAGTAGTACCCGTACAGTTTATAGCAATCAGCCCCAGCATTTT.

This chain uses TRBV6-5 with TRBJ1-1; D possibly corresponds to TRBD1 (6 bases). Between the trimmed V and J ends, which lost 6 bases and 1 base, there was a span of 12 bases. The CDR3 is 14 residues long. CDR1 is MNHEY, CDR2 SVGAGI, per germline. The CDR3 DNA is TGTGCCAGCAGGCCCGGGACACGGAACACTGAAGCTTTCTTT. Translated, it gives CASRPGTRNTEAFF.